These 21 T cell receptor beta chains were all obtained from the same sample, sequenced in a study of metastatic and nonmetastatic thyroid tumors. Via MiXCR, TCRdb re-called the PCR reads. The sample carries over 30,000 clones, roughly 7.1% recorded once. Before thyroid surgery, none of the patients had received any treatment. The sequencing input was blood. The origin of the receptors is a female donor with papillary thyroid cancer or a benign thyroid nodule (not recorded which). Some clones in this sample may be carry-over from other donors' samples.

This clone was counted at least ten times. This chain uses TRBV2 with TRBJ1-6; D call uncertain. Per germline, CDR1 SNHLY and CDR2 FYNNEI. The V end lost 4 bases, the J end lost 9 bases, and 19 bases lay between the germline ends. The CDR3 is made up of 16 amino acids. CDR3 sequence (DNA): TGTGCCAGCAGTGGCCCCCCCCCCACCGGCAGTTCACCCCTCCACTTT. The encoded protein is CASSGPPPTGSSPLHF.

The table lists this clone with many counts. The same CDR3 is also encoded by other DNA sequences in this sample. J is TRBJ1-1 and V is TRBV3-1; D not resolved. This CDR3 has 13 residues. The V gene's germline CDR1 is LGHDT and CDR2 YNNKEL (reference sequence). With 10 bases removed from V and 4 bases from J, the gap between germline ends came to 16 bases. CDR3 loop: CAILRRQSTEAFF. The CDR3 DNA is TGTGCCATCCTTAGACGGCAGAGCACTGAAGCTTTCTTT.

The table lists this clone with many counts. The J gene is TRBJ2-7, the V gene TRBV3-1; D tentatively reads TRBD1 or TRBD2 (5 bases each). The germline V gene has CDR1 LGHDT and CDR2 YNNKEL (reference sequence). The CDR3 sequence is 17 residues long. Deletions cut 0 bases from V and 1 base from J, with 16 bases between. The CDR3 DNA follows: TGTGCCAGCAGCCAAGATCTATTCCGGGACGGTTCCTACGAGCAGTACTTC. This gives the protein CASSQDLFRDGSYEQYF.

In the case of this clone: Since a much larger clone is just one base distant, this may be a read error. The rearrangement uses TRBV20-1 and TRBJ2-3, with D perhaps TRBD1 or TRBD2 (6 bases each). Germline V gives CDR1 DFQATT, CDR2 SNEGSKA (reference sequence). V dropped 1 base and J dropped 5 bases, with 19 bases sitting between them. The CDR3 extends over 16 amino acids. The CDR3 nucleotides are TGCAGTGCTAGAGGAAATAGAGGGGGGCTCGGAGATACGCAGTATTTT. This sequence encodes CSARGNRGGLGDTQYF.

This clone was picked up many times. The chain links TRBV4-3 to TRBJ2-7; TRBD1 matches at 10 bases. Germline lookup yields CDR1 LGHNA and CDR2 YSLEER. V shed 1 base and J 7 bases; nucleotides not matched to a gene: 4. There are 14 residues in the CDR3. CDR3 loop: CASSQGQGAVEQYF. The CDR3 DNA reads TGCGCCAGCAGCCAAGGACAGGGGGCGGTTGAGCAGTACTTC.

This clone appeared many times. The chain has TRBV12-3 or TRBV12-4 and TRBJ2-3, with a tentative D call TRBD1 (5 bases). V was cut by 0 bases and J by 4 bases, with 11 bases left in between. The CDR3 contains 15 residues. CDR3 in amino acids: CASSLAGAWADTQYF. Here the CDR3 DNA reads TGTGCCAGCAGTTTAGCAGGGGCGTGGGCAGATACGCAGTATTTT.

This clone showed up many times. The CDR3 here is CASSLGSANTEAFF. The DNA for the CDR3 is TGTGCCAGCAGCTTAGGGTCAGCGAACACTGAAGCTTTCTTT. The gene calls are TRBV7-6 and TRBJ1-1, with unresolved D. The V gene's germline CDR1 is SGHVS and CDR2 FNYEAQ. This CDR3 has 14 residues. V was cut by 1 base and J by 1 base, with 7 bases left in between. Using reference TRBV7-6 and TRBJ1-1 for the parts outside the CDR3, the full variable domain is GAGVSQSPRYKVTKRGQDVALRCDPISGHVSLYWYRQALGQGPEFLTYFNYEAQQDKSGLPNDRFSAERPEGSISTLTIQRTEQRDSAMYRCASSLGSANTEAFFGQGTRLTVV.

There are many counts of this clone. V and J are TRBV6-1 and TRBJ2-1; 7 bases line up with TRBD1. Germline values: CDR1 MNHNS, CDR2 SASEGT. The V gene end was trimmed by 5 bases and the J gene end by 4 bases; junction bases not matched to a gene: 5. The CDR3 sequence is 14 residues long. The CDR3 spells CASSPGTVYNEQFF. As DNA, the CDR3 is TGTGCCAGCAGTCCCGGGACAGTTTACAATGAGCAGTTCTTC.

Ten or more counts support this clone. The CDR3 spells CASHRGTGVYNEQFF. The CDR3 bases are TGTGCCAGCCACAGGGGGACAGGGGTATACAATGAGCAGTTCTTC. This chain links TRBV6-1 with TRBJ2-1; 10 nucleotides line up with TRBD1. Trimming cost V 8 bases and J 4 bases; bases outside gene matches: 8. This CDR3 spans 15 amino acids. CDR1 is MNHNS and CDR2 is SASEGT in the germline V gene.

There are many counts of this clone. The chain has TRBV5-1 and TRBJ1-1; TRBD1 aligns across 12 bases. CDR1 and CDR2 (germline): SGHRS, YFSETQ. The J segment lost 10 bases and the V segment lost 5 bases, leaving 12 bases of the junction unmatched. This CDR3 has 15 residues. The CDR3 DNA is TGCGCCAGCAGTCAATCCGGGACAGGGGGCTTTCGAGCTTTCTTT. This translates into CASSQSGTGGFRAFF. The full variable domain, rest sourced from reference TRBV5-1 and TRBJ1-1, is KAGVTQTPRYLIKTRGQQVTLSCSPISGHRSVSWYQQTPGQGLQFLFEYFSETQRNKGNFPGRFSGRQFSNSRSEMNVSTLELGDSALYLCASSQSGTGGFRAFFGQGTRLTVV.

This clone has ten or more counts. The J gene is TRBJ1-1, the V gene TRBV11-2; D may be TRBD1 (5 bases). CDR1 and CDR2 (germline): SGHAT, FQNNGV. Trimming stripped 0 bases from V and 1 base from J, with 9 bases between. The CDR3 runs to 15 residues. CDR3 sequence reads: CASSLDRTSNTEAFF. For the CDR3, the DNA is TGTGCCAGCAGCTTAGATCGGACATCGAACACTGAAGCTTTCTTT.

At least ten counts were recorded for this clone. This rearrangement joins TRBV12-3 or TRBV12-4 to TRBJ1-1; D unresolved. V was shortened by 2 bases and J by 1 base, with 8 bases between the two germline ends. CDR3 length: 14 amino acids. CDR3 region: CASSLWRRNTEAFF. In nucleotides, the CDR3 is TGTGCCAGCAGTTTATGGAGAAGGAACACTGAAGCTTTCTTT.

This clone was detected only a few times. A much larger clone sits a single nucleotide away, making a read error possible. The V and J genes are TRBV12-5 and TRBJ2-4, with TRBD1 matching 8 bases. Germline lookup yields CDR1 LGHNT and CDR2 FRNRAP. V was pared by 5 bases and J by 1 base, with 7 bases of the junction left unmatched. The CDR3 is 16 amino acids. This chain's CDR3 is CASGGTQGAAKNIQYF. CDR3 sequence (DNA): TGTGCTAGTGGTGGGACTCAGGGGGCGGCCAAAAACATTCAGTACTTC.

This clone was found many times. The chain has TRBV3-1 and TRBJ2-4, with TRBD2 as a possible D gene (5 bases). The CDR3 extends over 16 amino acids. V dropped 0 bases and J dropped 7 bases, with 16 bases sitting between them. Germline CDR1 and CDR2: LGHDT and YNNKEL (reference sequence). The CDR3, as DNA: TGTGCCAGCAGCCAAGAAAGATCAGGCAGGAGGAACATTCAGTACTTC. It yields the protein CASSQERSGRRNIQYF.

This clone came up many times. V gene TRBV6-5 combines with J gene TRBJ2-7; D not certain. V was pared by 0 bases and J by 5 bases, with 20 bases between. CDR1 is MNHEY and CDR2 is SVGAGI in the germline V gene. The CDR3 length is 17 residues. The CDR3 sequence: CASSYSPPGGIFDEQYF. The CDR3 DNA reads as TGTGCCAGCAGTTACTCACCGCCAGGCGGCATATTCGACGAGCAGTACTTC.

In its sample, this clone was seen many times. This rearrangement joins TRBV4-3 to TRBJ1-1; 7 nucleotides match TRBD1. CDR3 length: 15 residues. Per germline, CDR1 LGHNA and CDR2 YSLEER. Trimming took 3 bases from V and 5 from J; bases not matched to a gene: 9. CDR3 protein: CASSQGTGEVTEAFF. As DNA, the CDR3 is TGCGCCAGCAGCCAGGGAACAGGGGAAGTTACTGAAGCTTTCTTT.

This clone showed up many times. CDR3 in amino acids: CASSLVGGSGYTF. CDR3 bases: TGTGCCAGCAGCTTAGTTGGGGGGTCTGGCTACACCTTC. The rearrangement links TRBV11-2 to TRBJ1-2, with D possibly matching TRBD1 (5 bases). The germline V gene encodes CDR1 SGHAT and CDR2 FQNNGV. The V gene lost 1 base and the J gene lost 7 bases, with 10 bases spanning the gap. This CDR3 contains 13 residues. The whole variable domain, remainder taken from reference TRBV11-2 and TRBJ1-2, is EAGVAQSPRYKIIEKRQSVAFWCNPISGHATLYWYQQILGQGPKLLIQFQNNGVVDDSQLPKDRFSAERLKGVDSTLKIQPAKLEDSAVYLCASSLVGGSGYTFGSGTRLTVV.

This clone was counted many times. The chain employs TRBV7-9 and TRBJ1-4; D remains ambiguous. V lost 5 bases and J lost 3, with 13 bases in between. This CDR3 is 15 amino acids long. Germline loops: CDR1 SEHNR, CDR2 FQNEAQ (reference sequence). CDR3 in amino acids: CASSRARRSNEKLFF. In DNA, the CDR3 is TGTGCCAGCAGCCGTGCGAGGCGGTCTAATGAAAAACTGTTTTTT.

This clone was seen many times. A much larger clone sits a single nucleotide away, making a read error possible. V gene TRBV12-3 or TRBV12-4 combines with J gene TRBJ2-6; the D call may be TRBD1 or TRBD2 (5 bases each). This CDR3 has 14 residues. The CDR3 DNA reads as TGTGCCAGCAGTTGGGGGTCTGTGGCCAACGTCCTGACTTTC. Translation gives CASSWGSVANVLTF.

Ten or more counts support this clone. The CDR3 reads CASSRGQFPTNEKLFF. The DNA for the CDR3 is TGTGCCAGCAGCCGAGGACAGTTCCCAACTAATGAAAAACTGTTTTTT. The chain carries TRBV7-9 and TRBJ1-4, with D maybe TRBD1 (6 bases). Trimming took off 5 bases at V and 0 bases at J, with 13 bases between the two ends. CDR1 and CDR2 (germline): SEHNR, FQNEAQ (reference sequence). The CDR3 sequence is 16 residues long.

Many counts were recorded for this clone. CDR3 in amino acids: CASSYSTLSGYTF. Here the CDR3 DNA reads TGTGCCAGCAGTTACTCAACGTTGAGTGGCTACACCTTC. V usage is TRBV6-6 and J usage is TRBJ1-2; no reliable D call. The CDR3 is 13 amino acids. Trimming took off 0 bases at V and 7 bases at J, with 9 bases between the two ends. Germline V lookup: CDR1 MNHNY, CDR2 SVGAGI (reference sequence).